This T cell receptor beta chain was sequenced in a study of molecular identifiers for immune sequencing clone quantification. With listed TCR primers and previously described methods, bulk TCR libraries were prepared. TCRdb analysed the PCR reads with MiXCR anew, one entry per CDR3 protein. The sample records about 640,000 distinct CDR3 sequences, just under 20% being singletons. Germline values: CDR1 KGHSH, CDR2 LQKENI. V lost 3 bases and J lost 2, with 13 bases in between. This CDR3 is built from 15 residues. In this sample, this clonotype turned up many times. No antigen is known for it. Study results and limitations: Clones above 20 RNA copies held over 98% of effector molecules, under 1% in naive cells. Sizes of highly expanded clones could be underestimated through identical TCRs sharing a barcode.

The rearrangement uses TRBV18 and TRBJ1-1; TRBD1 is a possible D gene (5 bases). The clonotype was recovered from a human donor in good health. Some libraries in this study had Jurkat cell RNA spiked in. The sequenced sample consisted of naive CD8+ T cells from blood, with Jurkat cell RNA spiked in. The subset: FACS-sorted CD8+CD4-CCR7+CD45RA+ naive T cells. CDR3 sequence reads: CASSPPGPFNTEAFF. The CDR3 DNA follows: TGTGCCAGCTCACCCCCGGGGCCCTTTAACACTGAAGCTTTCTTT.